The rows below give T cell receptor beta chains drawn from one sample of a study of early T cells in non-severe SARS-CoV-2 infection. TCRdb passed the 5' RACE reads through MiXCR, listing each CDR3 protein once. The table includes 55,000 or so distinct CDR3 sequences, approximately 12% detected once. The source material was whole blood. These receptors were taken from an adult who was a healthcare worker with PCR-confirmed SARS-CoV-2 infection or an uninfected control (not recorded which). CDR3s include the opening cysteine and the closing phenylalanine or tryptophan. The D gene is left open where the match is weak. The size of a clone is reported for some rows only, either as once, few or many, or as a class for expanded clones.

j_call: TRBJ1-2; d_call: TRBD1; v_call: TRBV7-3; clone_size: many; cdr3_nt: TGTGCCAGCAGCTTAGACGGGCGGACAGGGGGCTCCTATGGCTACACCTTC; cdr3_aa: CASSLDGRTGGSYGYTF
j_call: TRBJ2-5; d_call: NA; v_call: TRBV11-2; clone_size: many; cdr3_nt: TGTGCCAGCAGCTCCTCTGGACCAGGGGCGAAAGAGACCCAGTACTTC; cdr3_aa: CASSSSGPGAKETQYF
j_call: TRBJ2-7; d_call: NA; v_call: TRBV2; clone_size: NA; cdr3_nt: TGTGCCAGCAGTGGGCAGGGCACCTACGAGCAGTACTTC; cdr3_aa: CASSGQGTYEQYF
j_call: TRBJ2-1; d_call: TRBD2; v_call: TRBV15; clone_size: NA; cdr3_nt: TGTGCCACCAGCAGAGGAACTAGCGGGGGGGCCATAGAGCAGTTCTTC; cdr3_aa: CATSRGTSGGAIEQFF
j_call: TRBJ2-7; d_call: TRBD2; v_call: TRBV11-2; clone_size: many; cdr3_nt: TGTGCCAGCAGCTTAGATCCGGGGGGGTACGAGCAGTACTTC; cdr3_aa: CASSLDPGGYEQYF
j_call: TRBJ2-3; d_call: TRBD1; v_call: TRBV3-1; clone_size: NA; cdr3_nt: TGTGCCAGCAGCCTCGCCAGGGGGAGCCCCACAGATACGCAGTATTTT; cdr3_aa: CASSLARGSPTDTQYF
j_call: TRBJ2-2; d_call: TRBD1; v_call: TRBV12-3/TRBV12-4; clone_size: NA; cdr3_nt: TGTGCCAGCAGTAGACAGGGAGTCGGAGGGGAGCTGTTTTTT; cdr3_aa: CASSRQGVGGELFF
j_call: TRBJ2-7; d_call: NA; v_call: TRBV11-2; clone_size: many; cdr3_nt: TGTGCCAGCAGCTTGGTTGGGGACTACGAGCAGTACTTC; cdr3_aa: CASSLVGDYEQYF
j_call: TRBJ1-1; d_call: TRBD1; v_call: TRBV18; clone_size: many; cdr3_nt: TGTGCCAGCTCACCAGCTAACGATCACTACAATTACAGGGGTGAAGCTTTCTTT; cdr3_aa: CASSPANDHYNYRGEAFF
j_call: TRBJ2-1; d_call: NA; v_call: TRBV12-3/TRBV12-4; clone_size: NA; cdr3_nt: TGTGCCAGCAGTCCGAGGGATGAGCAGTTCTTC; cdr3_aa: CASSPRDEQFF
j_call: TRBJ2-5; d_call: NA; v_call: TRBV5-1; clone_size: NA; cdr3_nt: TGCGCCAGCAGCTCCGGGGTTCAGGAGACCCAGTACTTC; cdr3_aa: CASSSGVQETQYF
j_call: TRBJ2-7; d_call: TRBD1; v_call: TRBV30; clone_size: many; cdr3_nt: TGTGCCTGGACCGCCGAGGGGGCAGGCTACGAGCAGTACTTC; cdr3_aa: CAWTAEGAGYEQYF
j_call: TRBJ1-2; d_call: TRBD1; v_call: TRBV11-2; clone_size: NA; cdr3_nt: TGTGCCAGCAGCTCGGACAGGGCGACCTATGGCTACACCTTC; cdr3_aa: CASSSDRATYGYTF
j_call: TRBJ2-7; d_call: NA; v_call: TRBV5-5; clone_size: many; cdr3_nt: TGTGCCAGCAGCCCAACAGAAATCCGCTACGAGCAGTACTTC; cdr3_aa: CASSPTEIRYEQYF
j_call: TRBJ2-5; d_call: NA; v_call: TRBV18; clone_size: many; cdr3_nt: TGTGCCAGCTCACCCCAAGAGACCCAGTACTTC; cdr3_aa: CASSPQETQYF
j_call: TRBJ1-5; d_call: TRBD1; v_call: TRBV7-2; clone_size: few; cdr3_nt: TGTGCCAGCAGCTTAGCCAGGGGGAGTAGCAATCAGCCCCAGCATTTT; cdr3_aa: CASSLARGSSNQPQHF
j_call: TRBJ1-2; d_call: NA; v_call: TRBV29-1; clone_size: NA; cdr3_nt: TGCAGCGTCGGGGAACAGAACCCCTATGGCTACACCTTC; cdr3_aa: CSVGEQNPYGYTF
j_call: TRBJ2-1; d_call: NA; v_call: TRBV20-1; clone_size: many; cdr3_nt: TGCAGTGCTGGAAGGCTCGATAATGAGCAGTTCTTC; cdr3_aa: CSAGRLDNEQFF
j_call: TRBJ1-2; d_call: NA; v_call: TRBV11-2; clone_size: few; cdr3_nt: TGTGCCAGCAGCAGGGGGGATGGCTACACCTTC; cdr3_aa: CASSRGDGYTF
j_call: TRBJ2-1; d_call: TRBD1; v_call: TRBV24-1; clone_size: few; cdr3_nt: TGTGCCACCAGTACACCAGGACAGGGGGTATTCTTC; cdr3_aa: CATSTPGQGVFF
j_call: TRBJ2-3; d_call: TRBD2; v_call: TRBV20-1; clone_size: NA; cdr3_nt: TGCAGTGCCCTTCTCAAACTAGCGGCCAAAATCACAGATACGCAGTATTTT; cdr3_aa: CSALLKLAAKITDTQYF
j_call: TRBJ2-3; d_call: TRBD2; v_call: TRBV18; clone_size: NA; cdr3_nt: TGTGCCAGCTCACCAGTACCGGGCGGGGGGGATACGCAGTATTTT; cdr3_aa: CASSPVPGGGDTQYF
j_call: TRBJ1-6; d_call: NA; v_call: TRBV7-9; clone_size: many; cdr3_nt: TGTGCCAGCAGCTCAAAGTTCCCCCTCCACTTT; cdr3_aa: CASSSKFPLHF
j_call: TRBJ2-7; d_call: TRBD1; v_call: TRBV18; clone_size: many; cdr3_nt: TGTGCCAGCTCCCCGACAGGGGGAGGCTACGAGCAGTACTTC; cdr3_aa: CASSPTGGGYEQYF
j_call: TRBJ2-7; d_call: NA; v_call: TRBV20-1; clone_size: NA; cdr3_nt: TGCAGTGCTAGAGATGATGGCAGAAGCTCCTACGAGCAGTACTTC; cdr3_aa: CSARDDGRSSYEQYF
j_call: TRBJ2-1; d_call: TRBD2; v_call: TRBV10-1; clone_size: many; cdr3_nt: TGCGCCAGCAGTGGGGGACTAGCGGGCACCAATGAGCAGTTCTTC; cdr3_aa: CASSGGLAGTNEQFF
j_call: TRBJ2-1; d_call: NA; v_call: TRBV7-2; clone_size: few; cdr3_nt: TGTGCCAGCAGCTTAGATATCAATGAGCAGTTCTTC; cdr3_aa: CASSLDINEQFF
j_call: TRBJ1-6; d_call: TRBD1; v_call: TRBV20-1; clone_size: few; cdr3_nt: TGCAGTGCTAGGGGCCAGCGGGACAGTTCACCCCTCCACTTT; cdr3_aa: CSARGQRDSSPLHF
j_call: TRBJ2-3; d_call: NA; v_call: TRBV7-2; clone_size: NA; cdr3_nt: TGTGCCAGCAGCTTAGCTCCCCCCACAGATACGCAGTATTTT; cdr3_aa: CASSLAPPTDTQYF
j_call: TRBJ2-7; d_call: NA; v_call: TRBV7-8; clone_size: NA; cdr3_nt: TGTGCCAGCAGCTCCAGAGGAACGCAGGGTCTCGCCTACGAGCAGTACTTC; cdr3_aa: CASSSRGTQGLAYEQYF
j_call: TRBJ1-1; d_call: NA; v_call: TRBV7-6; clone_size: NA; cdr3_nt: TGTGCCAGCAGCTTAGCCCAGCCAAACACTGAAGCTTTCTTT; cdr3_aa: CASSLAQPNTEAFF
j_call: TRBJ1-5; d_call: NA; v_call: TRBV20-1; clone_size: few; cdr3_nt: TGCAGTGCTAGCGGGGGGTCCGGTGAATCAGAGCCCCAGCATTTT; cdr3_aa: CSASGGSGESEPQHF
j_call: TRBJ2-1; d_call: TRBD2; v_call: TRBV19; clone_size: NA; cdr3_nt: TGTGCCAGTAGTCCGAAGACACTAGCGGGGGCAGACTACAATGAGCAGTTCTTC; cdr3_aa: CASSPKTLAGADYNEQFF
j_call: TRBJ2-3; d_call: NA; v_call: TRBV10-2; clone_size: NA; cdr3_nt: TGCGCCAGCAAACCGACGCCCACGTCACCCCATACGCAGTATTTT; cdr3_aa: CASKPTPTSPHTQYF
j_call: TRBJ2-2; d_call: NA; v_call: TRBV7-9; clone_size: many; cdr3_nt: TGTGCCAGCAGTCAGCCGGGTCCAACGGGATTTGGGGAGCTGTTTTTT; cdr3_aa: CASSQPGPTGFGELFF
j_call: TRBJ2-3; d_call: NA; v_call: TRBV12-3/TRBV12-4; clone_size: many; cdr3_nt: TGTGCCAGCTCAAACCATCGGGACCACCTTAGCACAGATACGCAGTATTTT; cdr3_aa: CASSNHRDHLSTDTQYF
j_call: TRBJ2-1; d_call: NA; v_call: TRBV24-1; clone_size: few; cdr3_nt: TGTGCCACCAGTGATTTTGAGAATGAGCAGTTCTTC; cdr3_aa: CATSDFENEQFF
j_call: TRBJ2-5; d_call: NA; v_call: TRBV15; clone_size: NA; cdr3_nt: TGTGCCACCAGCAGAGATCGTGGGGAGACCCAGTACTTC; cdr3_aa: CATSRDRGETQYF
j_call: TRBJ1-1; d_call: TRBD1; v_call: TRBV5-1; clone_size: many; cdr3_nt: TGCGCCAGCAGCTGGCGACAGGGGGCCACTGAAGCTTTCTTT; cdr3_aa: CASSWRQGATEAFF
j_call: TRBJ2-3; d_call: TRBD2; v_call: TRBV3-1; clone_size: NA; cdr3_nt: TGTGCCAGCAGCCAAGTGGCTAGCGGGGGGCTGAGCACAGATACGCAGTATTTT; cdr3_aa: CASSQVASGGLSTDTQYF
j_call: TRBJ1-1; d_call: TRBD1; v_call: TRBV12-3/TRBV12-4; clone_size: NA; cdr3_nt: TGTGCCAGCACCGTGGGGACAGGGGGCCCGAGAACTGAAGCTTTCTTT; cdr3_aa: CASTVGTGGPRTEAFF